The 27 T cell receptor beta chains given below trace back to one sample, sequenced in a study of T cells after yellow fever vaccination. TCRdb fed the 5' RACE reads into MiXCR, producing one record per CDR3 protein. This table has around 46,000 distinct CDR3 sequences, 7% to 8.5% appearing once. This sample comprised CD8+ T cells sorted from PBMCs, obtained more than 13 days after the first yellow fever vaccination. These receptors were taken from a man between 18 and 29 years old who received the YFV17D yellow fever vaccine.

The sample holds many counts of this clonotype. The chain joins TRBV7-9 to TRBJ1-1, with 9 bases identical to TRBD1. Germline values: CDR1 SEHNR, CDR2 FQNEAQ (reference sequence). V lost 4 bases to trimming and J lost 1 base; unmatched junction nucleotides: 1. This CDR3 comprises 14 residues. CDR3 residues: CASSWGQGNTEAFF. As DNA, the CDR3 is TGTGCCAGCAGCTGGGGACAGGGGAACACTGAAGCTTTCTTT. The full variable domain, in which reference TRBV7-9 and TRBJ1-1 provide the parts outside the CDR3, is DTGVSQNPRHKITKRGQNVTFRCDPISEHNRLYWYRQTLGQGPEFLTYFQNEAQLEKSRLLSDRFSAERPKGSFSTLEIQRTEQGDSAMYLCASSWGQGNTEAFFGQGTRLTVV.

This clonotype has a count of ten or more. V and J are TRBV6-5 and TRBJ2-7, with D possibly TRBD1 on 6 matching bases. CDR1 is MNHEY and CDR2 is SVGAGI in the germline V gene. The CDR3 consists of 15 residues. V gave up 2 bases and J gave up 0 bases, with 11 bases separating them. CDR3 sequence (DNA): TGTGCCAGCAGTTACCGGCAGGGGAGCTCCTACGAGCAGTACGTC. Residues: CASSYRQGSSYEQYV.

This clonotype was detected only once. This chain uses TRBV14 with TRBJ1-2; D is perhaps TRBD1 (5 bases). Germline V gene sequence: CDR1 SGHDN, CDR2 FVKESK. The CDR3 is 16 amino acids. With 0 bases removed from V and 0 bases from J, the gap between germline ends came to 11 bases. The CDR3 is CASSQEFKGTNYGYTF. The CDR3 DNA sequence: TGTGCCAGCAGCCAAGAGTTCAAGGGGACTAACTATGGCTACACCTTC.

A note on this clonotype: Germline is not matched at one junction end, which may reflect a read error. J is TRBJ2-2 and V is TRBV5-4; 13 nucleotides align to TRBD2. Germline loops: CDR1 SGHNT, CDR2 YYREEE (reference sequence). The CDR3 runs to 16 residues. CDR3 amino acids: CASNAGLAGATGKLFF. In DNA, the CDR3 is TGTGCCAGCAACGCCGGACTAGCGGGGGCGACCGGGAAGCTGTTTTTT.

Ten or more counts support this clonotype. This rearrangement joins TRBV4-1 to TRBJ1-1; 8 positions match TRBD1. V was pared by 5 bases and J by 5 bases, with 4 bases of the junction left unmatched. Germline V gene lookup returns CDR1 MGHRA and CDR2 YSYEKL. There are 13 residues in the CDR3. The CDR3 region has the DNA TGCGCCAGCAGCTTCAGGGGGCCAACTGAAGCTTTCTTT. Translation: CASSFRGPTEAFF.

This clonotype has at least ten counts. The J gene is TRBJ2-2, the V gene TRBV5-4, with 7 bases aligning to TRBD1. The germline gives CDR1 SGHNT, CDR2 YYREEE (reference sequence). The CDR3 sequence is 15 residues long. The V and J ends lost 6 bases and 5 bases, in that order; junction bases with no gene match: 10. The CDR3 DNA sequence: TGTGCCAGCACCGCCGCTGCAGGGGGAACCGGGGAGCTGTTTTTT. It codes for CASTAAAGGTGELFF.

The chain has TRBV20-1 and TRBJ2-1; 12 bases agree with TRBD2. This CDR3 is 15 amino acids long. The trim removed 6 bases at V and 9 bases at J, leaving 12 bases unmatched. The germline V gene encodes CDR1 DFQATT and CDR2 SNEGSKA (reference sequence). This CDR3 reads CSASPTSGGRGEQFF. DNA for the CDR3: TGCAGTGCCTCCCCGACTAGCGGGGGACGCGGTGAGCAGTTCTTC.

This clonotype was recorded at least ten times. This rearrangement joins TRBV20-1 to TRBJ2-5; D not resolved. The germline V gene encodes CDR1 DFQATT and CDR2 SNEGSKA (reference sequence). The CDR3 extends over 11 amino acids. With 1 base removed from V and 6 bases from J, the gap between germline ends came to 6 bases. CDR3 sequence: CSARGPKTQYF. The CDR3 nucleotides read TGCAGTGCTAGAGGGCCGAAGACCCAGTACTTC.

CDR3 loop: CASSLAASGRNEQFF. For the CDR3, the DNA is TGTGCCAGCAGCTTAGCGGCTTCGGGGAGGAATGAGCAGTTCTTC. This sequence joins TRBV7-8 and TRBJ2-1, with D possibly being TRBD2 (6 bases). Germline-derived CDR1 and CDR2 are SGHVS and FQNEAQ. The CDR3 spans 15 residues. Trimming shortened V by 0 bases and J by 7 bases, and 13 bases separated the two germline ends.

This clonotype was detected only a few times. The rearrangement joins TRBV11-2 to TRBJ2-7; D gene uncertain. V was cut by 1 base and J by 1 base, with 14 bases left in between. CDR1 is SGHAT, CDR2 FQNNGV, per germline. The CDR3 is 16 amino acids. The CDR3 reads CASSLVGADLSYEQYF. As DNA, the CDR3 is TGTGCCAGCAGCTTAGTAGGAGCAGACCTATCCTACGAGCAGTACTTC.

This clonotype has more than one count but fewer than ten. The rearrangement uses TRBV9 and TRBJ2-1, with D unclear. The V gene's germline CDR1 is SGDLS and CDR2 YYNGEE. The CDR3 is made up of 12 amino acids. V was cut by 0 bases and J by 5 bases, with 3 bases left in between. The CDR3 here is CASSVDDNEQFF. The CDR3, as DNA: TGTGCCAGCAGCGTAGACGACAATGAGCAGTTCTTC.

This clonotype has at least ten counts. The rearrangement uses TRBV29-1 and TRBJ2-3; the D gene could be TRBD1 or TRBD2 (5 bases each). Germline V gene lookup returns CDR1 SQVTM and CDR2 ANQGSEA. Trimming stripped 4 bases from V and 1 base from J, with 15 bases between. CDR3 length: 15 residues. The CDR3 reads CSVVGGALGTDTQYF. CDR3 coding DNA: TGCAGCGTTGTTGGGGGTGCCTTGGGCACAGATACGCAGTATTTT.

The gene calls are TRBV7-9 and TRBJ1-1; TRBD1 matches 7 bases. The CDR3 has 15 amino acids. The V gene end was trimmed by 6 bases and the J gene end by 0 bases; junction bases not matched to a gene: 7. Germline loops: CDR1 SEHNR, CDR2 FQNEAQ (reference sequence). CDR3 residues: CASRPTGVLNTEAFF. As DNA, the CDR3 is TGTGCCAGCAGGCCAACAGGGGTGTTGAACACTGAAGCTTTCTTT.

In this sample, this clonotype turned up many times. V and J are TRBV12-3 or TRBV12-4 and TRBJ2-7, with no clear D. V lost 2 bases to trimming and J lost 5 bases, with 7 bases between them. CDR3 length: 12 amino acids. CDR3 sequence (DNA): TGTGCCAGCAGTTTAATAATCCACGAGCAGTACTTC. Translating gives CASSLIIHEQYF.

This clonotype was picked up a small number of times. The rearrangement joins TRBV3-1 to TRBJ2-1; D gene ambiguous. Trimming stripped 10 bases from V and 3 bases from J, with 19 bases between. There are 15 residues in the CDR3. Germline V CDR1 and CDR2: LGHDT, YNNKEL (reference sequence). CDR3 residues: CATTQDSPVYNEQFF. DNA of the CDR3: TGTGCCACCACCCAAGATTCCCCAGTCTACAATGAGCAGTTCTTC.

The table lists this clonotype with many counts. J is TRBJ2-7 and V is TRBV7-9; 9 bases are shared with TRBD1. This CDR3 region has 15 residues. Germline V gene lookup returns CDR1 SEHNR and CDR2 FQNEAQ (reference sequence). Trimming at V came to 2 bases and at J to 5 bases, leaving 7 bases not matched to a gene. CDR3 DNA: TGTGCCAGCAGCTTACAGACAGGGGGATATGACGAGCAGTACGTC. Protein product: CASSLQTGGYDEQYV.

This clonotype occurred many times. Here the CDR3 DNA reads TGCAGCGTTGGTCGGGGGACTAGCACAGATACGCAGTATTTT. This translates into CSVGRGTSTDTQYF. The chain is built from TRBV29-1 and TRBJ2-3; D possibly corresponds to TRBD2 (6 bases). The CDR3 is 14 amino acids. Per the germline V gene, CDR1 is SQVTM and CDR2 is ANQGSEA. The ends were cut back, 4 bases at V and 0 bases at J, with 11 bases in the middle.

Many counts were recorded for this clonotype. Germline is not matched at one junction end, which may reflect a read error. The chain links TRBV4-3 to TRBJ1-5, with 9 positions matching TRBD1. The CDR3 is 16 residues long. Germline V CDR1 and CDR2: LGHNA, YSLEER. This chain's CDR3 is CPSSQDRGNGNQPQHF. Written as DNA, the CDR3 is TGCCCCAGCAGCCAAGACAGGGGGAATGGCAATCAGCCCCAGCATTTT.

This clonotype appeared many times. In DNA form, the CDR3 reads TGTGCCAGCAGCTCAGACAGGGCCGTTGGAGGGGAGCAGTACTTC. It yields the protein CASSSDRAVGGEQYF. The rearrangement uses TRBV7-8 and TRBJ2-7; TRBD1 is a possible D gene (7 bases). Between the trimmed V and J ends, which lost 4 bases and 7 bases, there was a span of 20 bases. The CDR3 contains 15 residues. In germline, CDR1 is SGHVS, CDR2 FQNEAQ.

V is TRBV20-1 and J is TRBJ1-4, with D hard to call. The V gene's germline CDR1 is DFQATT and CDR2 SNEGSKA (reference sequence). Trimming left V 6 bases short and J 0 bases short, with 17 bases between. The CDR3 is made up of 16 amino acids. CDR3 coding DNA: TGCAGTGCCTTAACGACAAATTCAGCAACTAATGAAAAACTGTTTTTT. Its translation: CSALTTNSATNEKLFF.

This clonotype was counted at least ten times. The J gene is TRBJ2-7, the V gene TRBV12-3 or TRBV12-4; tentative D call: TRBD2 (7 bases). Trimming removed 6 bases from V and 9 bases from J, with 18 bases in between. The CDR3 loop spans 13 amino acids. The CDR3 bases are TGTGCCAGCAGCCCCGGAGGGGGGGTCGGGCAGTACTTC. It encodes CASSPGGGVGQYF.

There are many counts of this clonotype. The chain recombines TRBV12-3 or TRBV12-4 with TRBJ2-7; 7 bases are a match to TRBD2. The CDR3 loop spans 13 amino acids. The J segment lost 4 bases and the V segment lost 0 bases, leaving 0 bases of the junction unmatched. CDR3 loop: CASSLAGGYEQYV. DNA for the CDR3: TGTGCCAGCAGTTTAGCGGGGGGGTACGAGCAGTACGTC.

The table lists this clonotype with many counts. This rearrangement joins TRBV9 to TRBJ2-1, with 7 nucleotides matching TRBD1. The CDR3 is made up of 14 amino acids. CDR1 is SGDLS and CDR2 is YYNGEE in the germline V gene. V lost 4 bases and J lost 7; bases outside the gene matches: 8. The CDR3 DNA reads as TGTGCCAGCAGCCCTAGGGGGCTCATGAATGAGCAGTTCTTC. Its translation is CASSPRGLMNEQFF.

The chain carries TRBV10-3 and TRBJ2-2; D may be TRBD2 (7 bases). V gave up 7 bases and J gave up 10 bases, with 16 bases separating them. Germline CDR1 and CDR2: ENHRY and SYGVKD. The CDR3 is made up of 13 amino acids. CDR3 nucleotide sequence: TGTGCCATCACTGGGGGGGGGGCTGAGGAGCTGTTTTTT. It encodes CAITGGGAEELFF.

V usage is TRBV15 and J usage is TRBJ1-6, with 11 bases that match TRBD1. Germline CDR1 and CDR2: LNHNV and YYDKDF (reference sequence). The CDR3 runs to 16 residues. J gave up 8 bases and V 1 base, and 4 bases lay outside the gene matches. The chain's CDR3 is CATSRARDRGDSPLHF. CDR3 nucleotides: TGTGCCACCAGCAGAGCCCGGGACAGGGGGGATTCACCCCTCCACTTT.

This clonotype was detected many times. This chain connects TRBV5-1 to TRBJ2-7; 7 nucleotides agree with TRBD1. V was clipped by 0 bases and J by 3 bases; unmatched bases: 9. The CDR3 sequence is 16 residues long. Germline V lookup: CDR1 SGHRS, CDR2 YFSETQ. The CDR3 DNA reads TGCGCCAGCAGCTTGGGACAGGGTCTCCCCAACTACGAGCAGTACTTC. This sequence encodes CASSLGQGLPNYEQYF. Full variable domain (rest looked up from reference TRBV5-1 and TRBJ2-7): KAGVTQTPRYLIKTRGQQVTLSCSPISGHRSVSWYQQTPGQGLQFLFEYFSETQRNKGNFPGRFSGRQFSNSRSEMNVSTLELGDSALYLCASSLGQGLPNYEQYFGPGTRLTVT.

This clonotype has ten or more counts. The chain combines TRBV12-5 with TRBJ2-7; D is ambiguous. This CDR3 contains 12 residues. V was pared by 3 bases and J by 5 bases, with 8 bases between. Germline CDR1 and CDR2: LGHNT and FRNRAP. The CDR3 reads CASGFRLDEQYF. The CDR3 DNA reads TGTGCTAGTGGTTTTAGGTTGGACGAGCAGTACTTC.